A single sample gave rise to the 32 T cell receptor beta chains below, sequenced in a study of T cell clones after liver transplantation. Sequenced by immunoSEQ multiplex PCR; TCRdb stores in-frame clones only, minus some. The sample holds 75,000 to 95,000 clones, roughly 84% seen once. Sequencing was performed on CD4+ T cells from blood, taken less than 50 months after liver transplant. All receptors derive from a human patient who received a liver transplant. Some T cells may be the graft donor's.

The chain recombines TRBV6-5 with TRBJ2-3, with TRBD1 matching 11 bases. The V segment lost 6 bases and the J segment 9 bases; nucleotides outside the gene matches: 2. The CDR3 loop spans 12 amino acids. Germline V gene sequence: CDR1 MNHEY, CDR2 SVGAGI. The DNA for the CDR3 is TGTGCCAGCAGCCGGACAGGGGGCACGCAGTATTTT. Translating it yields CASSRTGGTQYF.

This chain uses TRBV6-1 with TRBJ1-5, with D unclear. There are 13 residues in the CDR3. The germline gives CDR1 MNHNS, CDR2 SASEGT. The germline V and J ends were trimmed by 0 bases and 10 bases, with 10 bases remaining between them. CDR3 sequence: CASSEARGGPQHF. Here the CDR3 DNA reads TGTGCCAGCAGTGAAGCTCGTGGTGGTCCCCAGCATTTT.

This clone appeared a few times. The rearrangement joins TRBV11-3 to TRBJ2-2; D gene uncertain. V gave up 2 bases and J gave up 2 bases, with 0 bases separating them. Looked up from germline, CDR1 is SGHNT and CDR2 is YENEEA. This CDR3 comprises 12 residues. CDR3 in amino acids: CASSLNTGELFF. CDR3 DNA: TGTGCCAGCAGCTTAAACACCGGGGAGCTGTTTTTT.

The chain joins TRBV9 to TRBJ2-2, with 7 bases matching TRBD2. In germline, CDR1 is SGDLS, CDR2 YYNGEE. Losses at the gene ends were 0 bases for V and 5 bases for J; bases not matched to a gene: 4. The CDR3 contains 15 residues. The CDR3 here is CASSVVEAGTGELFF. CDR3 in DNA: TGTGCCAGCAGCGTAGTAGAAGCGGGGACCGGGGAGCTGTTTTTT.

The gene calls are TRBV7-8 and TRBJ2-3; 11 bases map to TRBD2. Per the germline V gene, CDR1 is SGHVS and CDR2 is FQNEAQ. This CDR3 region has 15 residues. Trimming at V came to 3 bases and at J to 6 bases, leaving 5 bases not matched to a gene. This chain's CDR3 is CASSFQLAGVDTQYF. The CDR3 region has the DNA TGTGCCAGCAGCTTCCAACTAGCGGGAGTTGATACGCAGTATTTT.

The V gene is TRBV13, the J gene TRBJ2-7; 10 bases line up with TRBD2. This CDR3 region has 16 residues. The germline V gene encodes CDR1 PRHDT and CDR2 FYEKMQ (reference sequence). V lost 6 bases to trimming and J lost 2 bases; unmatched junction nucleotides: 10. The CDR3 is CASSYTGTSVTYEQYF. CDR3 bases: TGTGCCAGCAGTTATACCGGGACTAGCGTTACCTACGAGCAGTACTTC. The full variable domain, in which reference TRBV13 and TRBJ2-7 provide the parts outside the CDR3, is AAGVIQSPRHLIKEKRETATLKCYPIPRHDTVYWYQQGPGQDPQFLISFYEKMQSDKGSIPDRFSAQQFSDYHSELNMSSLELGDSALYFCASSYTGTSVTYEQYFGPGTRLTVT.

The chain carries TRBV5-5 and TRBJ1-1, with TRBD1 matching over 9 bases. The CDR3 covers 16 residues. After removal of 2 bases from V and 5 bases from J, the junction contained 10 bases not matched to a gene. CDR1 is SGHKS, CDR2 YYEKEE, per germline (reference sequence). In nucleotides, the CDR3 is TGTGCCAGCAGCTTCACCGCGGGGACAGGGAAAACTGAAGCTTTCTTT. Its translation is CASSFTAGTGKTEAFF.

Only a few counts were recorded for this clone. This rearrangement joins TRBV5-1 to TRBJ2-2; possibly TRBD1 for D (5 bases). The germline V and J ends were trimmed by 0 bases and 6 bases, with 9 bases remaining between them. The CDR3 has 14 residues. Germline CDR1 is SGHRS and CDR2 is YFSETQ. The CDR3 loop reads CASSLVWGSGELFF. The CDR3, as DNA: TGCGCCAGCAGCTTGGTTTGGGGCTCCGGGGAGCTGTTTTTT.

The rearrangement joins TRBV28 to TRBJ1-4; TRBD1 matches at 8 bases. Germline CDR1 reads MDHEN; CDR2 reads SYDVKM. The CDR3 has 15 amino acids. V shed 4 bases, J shed 6 bases, and the junction held 7 bases outside the gene matches. CDR3 sequence (DNA): TGTGCCAGCAGTTCACCAGGACAGGGCGATGAAAAACTGTTTTTT. The encoded protein is CASSSPGQGDEKLFF. Combining the CDR3 with reference TRBV28 and TRBJ1-4 gives the whole variable domain DVKVTQSSRYLVKRTGEKVFLECVQDMDHENMFWYRQDPGLGLRLIYFSYDVKMKEKGDIPEGYSVSREKKERFSLILESASTNQTSMYLCASSSPGQGDEKLFFGSGTQLSVL.

The genes are TRBV29-1 and TRBJ2-1; D unresolved. The CDR3 is 12 residues long. Trimming left V 6 bases short and J 10 bases short, with 16 bases between. Germline assignment: CDR1 SQVTM and CDR2 ANQGSEA. CDR3: CSVTPSLEEQFF. The CDR3 nucleotides are TGCAGCGTGACCCCCTCTCTCGAGGAGCAGTTCTTC.

This sequence joins TRBV11-2 and TRBJ2-3; 11 bases map to TRBD2. The V and J ends lost 2 bases and 1 base, in that order; junction bases with no gene match: 2. Germline CDR1 is SGHAT and CDR2 is FQNNGV. This CDR3 comprises 16 residues. The CDR3, as DNA: TGTGCCAGCAGCTTACTAGCGGGGGGACGCACAGATACGCAGTATTTT. This codes for CASSLLAGGRTDTQYF.

The chain joins TRBV5-6 to TRBJ1-1; D call uncertain. Trimming removed 0 bases at V and 2 bases at J, with 11 bases between. Per germline, CDR1 SGHDT and CDR2 YYEEEE. The CDR3 sequence is 15 residues long. CDR3 amino acids: CASSLASGFNTEAFF. The CDR3 nucleotides read TGTGCCAGCAGCTTGGCCTCGGGGTTCAACACTGAAGCTTTCTTT.

The chain is built from TRBV25-1 and TRBJ1-4; D is unresolved. Trimming removed 1 base at V and 7 bases at J, with 13 bases between. This CDR3 has 15 amino acids. Looked up from germline, CDR1 is MGHDK and CDR2 is SYGVNS. CDR3 in DNA: TGTGCCAGCAGTGAATCATCGGGAACGGGTGAAAAACTGTTTTTT. Amino acid sequence: CASSESSGTGEKLFF.

This clone has more than one count but fewer than ten. The CDR3 is CASRPGKEPQHF. Written as DNA, the CDR3 is TGTGCCAGCAGACCAGGGAAAGAGCCCCAGCATTTT. The genes are TRBV28 and TRBJ1-5; perhaps TRBD1 as D (5 bases). CDR1 and CDR2 from the germline V gene are MDHEN and SYDVKM. V gave up 6 bases and J gave up 8 bases, with 11 bases separating them. CDR3 length: 12 residues.

This chain links TRBV10-3 with TRBJ2-2; TRBD2 might be the D (6 bases). Germline CDR1 ENHRY, CDR2 SYGVKD. Trimming cost V 11 bases and J 5 bases, with 15 bases left between them. The CDR3 extends over 13 amino acids. CDR3 DNA: TGTGCCGCCTCGGATAGCGGAACCGGGGAGCTGTTTTTT. Protein: CAASDSGTGELFF.

This clone was detected once. This sequence joins TRBV7-2 and TRBJ2-1; TRBD1 might be the D (5 bases). Germline CDR1 reads SGHTA; CDR2 reads FQGNSA. The CDR3 consists of 16 residues. The V and J ends lost 0 bases and 5 bases respectively, with 14 bases between them. The CDR3 reads CASSLALRGAHNEQFF. As DNA, the CDR3 is TGTGCCAGCAGCTTAGCCCTCCGTGGGGCCCACAATGAGCAGTTCTTC.

The chain links TRBV7-3 to TRBJ2-1, with a tentative D call TRBD2 (6 bases). This CDR3 has 18 residues. Trimming stripped 1 base from V and 0 bases from J, with 16 bases between. Germline values: CDR1 SGHTA, CDR2 FQGTGA. Here the CDR3 reads CASSLKGPRAGSYNEQFF. CDR3 DNA: TGTGCCAGCAGCTTAAAAGGTCCCCGAGCGGGCTCCTACAATGAGCAGTTCTTC. Supplemented by reference TRBV7-3 and TRBJ2-1, the full variable domain reads GAGVSQTPSNKVTEKGKYVELRCDPISGHTALYWYRQSLGQGPEFLIYFQGTGAADDSGLPNDRFFAVRPEGSVSTLKIQRTERGDSAVYLCASSLKGPRAGSYNEQFFGPGTRLTVL.

This clone appeared once. The J gene is TRBJ2-3, the V gene TRBV7-3; perhaps TRBD1 as D (5 bases). The CDR3 is 14 amino acids. The V gene lost 2 bases and the J gene lost 6 bases, with 12 bases spanning the gap. Germline V lookup: CDR1 SGHTA, CDR2 FQGTGA. The CDR3 here is CASSLSGRADTQYF. CDR3 nucleotide sequence: TGTGCCAGCAGCTTATCTGGCAGGGCGGATACGCAGTATTTT. Using reference TRBV7-3 and TRBJ2-3 for the parts outside the CDR3, the full variable domain is GAGVSQTPSNKVTEKGKYVELRCDPISGHTALYWYRQSLGQGPEFLIYFQGTGAADDSGLPNDRFFAVRPEGSVSTLKIQRTERGDSAVYLCASSLSGRADTQYFGPGTRLTVL.

In this sample, this clone is medium-sized. This rearrangement joins TRBV7-3 to TRBJ2-7; 7 bases map to TRBD2. Germline loops: CDR1 SGHTA, CDR2 FQGTGA. This CDR3 has 15 residues. With V trimmed by 4 bases and J by 3 bases, 9 bases remained unmatched. DNA of the CDR3: TGTGCCAGCAGCTCACACCCGGGACTAAACTACGAGCAGTACTTC. It specifies CASSSHPGLNYEQYF.

V and J are TRBV7-2 and TRBJ1-2; TRBD1 is a possible D gene (6 bases). The V and J ends lost 5 bases and 4 bases respectively, with 17 bases between them. Germline loops: CDR1 SGHTA, CDR2 FQGNSA. This CDR3 is 15 amino acids long. CDR3 coding DNA: TGTGCCAGCAGCCTAGATCCTGCAGGGGTCTATGGCTACACCTTC. Translated: CASSLDPAGVYGYTF.

V usage is TRBV6-6 and J usage is TRBJ2-3, with D unclear. The CDR3 consists of 12 residues. V lost 8 bases, J lost 1 base, and 7 bases lay in between. Germline CDR1 reads MNHNY; CDR2 reads SVGAGI (reference sequence). The CDR3 reads CASVDGTDTQYF. In DNA form, the CDR3 reads TGTGCCAGCGTCGATGGCACAGATACGCAGTATTTT.

This chain joins TRBV9 and TRBJ1-3; a weak D match, TRBD1 (5 bases). CDR3 length equals 15 residues. V dropped 0 bases and J dropped 0 bases, with 7 bases sitting between them. From germline, CDR1 is SGDLS and CDR2 YYNGEE. This chain's CDR3 is CASSVGQTSGNTIYF. The CDR3 DNA follows: TGTGCCAGCAGCGTAGGACAGACCTCTGGAAACACCATATATTTT. Complete variable domain (other parts from reference TRBV9 and TRBJ1-3): DSGVTQTPKHLITATGQRVTLRCSPRSGDLSVYWYQQSLDQGLQFLIQYYNGEERAKGNILERFSAQQFPDLHSELNLSSLELGDSALYFCASSVGQTSGNTIYFGEGSWLTVV.

The chain links TRBV28 to TRBJ1-2; 8 bases are a match to TRBD1. The V gene end was trimmed by 6 bases and the J gene end by 8 bases; junction bases not matched to a gene: 8. Per germline, CDR1 MDHEN and CDR2 SYDVKM. This CDR3 contains 13 residues. CDR3: CASRTGAELGYTF. CDR3 coding DNA: TGTGCCAGCAGGACAGGGGCAGAGCTGGGCTACACCTTC.

Here the CDR3 DNA reads TGTGCCAGCAGTTCAGACAGGGGCGGCTACACCTTC. Translation gives CASSSDRGGYTF. This rearrangement joins TRBV2 to TRBJ1-2, with 8 positions matching TRBD1. Trimming cost V 5 bases and J 8 bases; bases outside gene matches: 4. The CDR3 covers 12 residues. Germline CDR1 SNHLY, CDR2 FYNNEI.

The J gene is TRBJ2-2, the V gene TRBV7-3; 8 positions match TRBD2. V shed 3 bases, J shed 7 bases, and the junction held 10 bases outside the gene matches. CDR3 size: 16 residues. Germline CDR1 is SGHTA and CDR2 is FQGTGA. The CDR3 sequence: CASSLGRAGEGGELFF. The CDR3 nucleotides read TGTGCCAGCAGCTTGGGGAGAGCGGGGGAAGGCGGGGAGCTGTTTTTT.

This chain connects TRBV11-2 to TRBJ2-1; D unresolved. There are 13 residues in the CDR3. Germline CDR1 and CDR2: SGHAT and FQNNGV. V was pared by 1 base and J by 6 bases, with 7 bases between. The chain's CDR3 is CASSLAPFNEQFF. The CDR3 DNA sequence: TGTGCCAGCAGCTTAGCCCCCTTCAATGAGCAGTTCTTC.

The chain has TRBV5-1 and TRBJ2-2; D is unclear. Trimming took off 1 base at V and 2 bases at J, with 9 bases between the two ends. The CDR3 is made up of 15 amino acids. Germline values: CDR1 SGHRS, CDR2 YFSETQ. CDR3 nucleotides: TGCGCCAGCAGCTTGCTACAGTTTAACACCGGGGAGCTGTTTTTT. Protein: CASSLLQFNTGELFF. The variable domain in full, with the rest retrieved from reference TRBV5-1 and TRBJ2-2, is KAGVTQTPRYLIKTRGQQVTLSCSPISGHRSVSWYQQTPGQGLQFLFEYFSETQRNKGNFPGRFSGRQFSNSRSEMNVSTLELGDSALYLCASSLLQFNTGELFFGEGSRLTVL.

The gene calls are TRBV4-3 and TRBJ2-3; unclear D gene. Germline-derived CDR1 and CDR2 are LGHNA and YSLEER. V was trimmed by 2 bases and J by 6 bases, leaving 9 bases between them. This CDR3 contains 13 residues. The DNA for the CDR3 is TGCGCCAGCAGCCAACGGCCGCGGGATACGCAGTATTTT. Its protein is CASSQRPRDTQYF.

The chain uses TRBV7-9 and TRBJ2-7; no clear D gene. Germline values: CDR1 SEHNR, CDR2 FQNEAQ (reference sequence). This CDR3 spans 14 amino acids. V was clipped by 4 bases and J by 6 bases, with 16 bases between them. DNA for the CDR3: TGTGCCAGCAGCTCCGTCTACCGTGGTGTCGAGCAGTACTTC. This encodes CASSSVYRGVEQYF.

The V and J genes are TRBV7-2 and TRBJ2-7, with TRBD2 identical over 9 bases. The V segment lost 0 bases and the J segment 11 bases; nucleotides outside the gene matches: 5. The V gene's germline CDR1 is SGHTA and CDR2 FQGNSA. The CDR3 runs 13 residues. CDR3 sequence (DNA): TGTGCCAGCAGCTTAGCGGCGGGAGGGTACGAGTACTTC. This encodes CASSLAAGGYEYF.

The V call is TRBV19, the J call TRBJ2-5, with TRBD2 as a possible D gene (5 bases). This CDR3 region has 13 residues. From germline, CDR1 is LNHDA and CDR2 SQIVND (reference sequence). The germline V and J ends were trimmed by 5 bases and 5 bases, with 12 bases remaining between them. This chain's CDR3 is CASSFAGGETQYF. CDR3 nucleotides: TGTGCCAGTAGTTTTGCGGGTGGGGAGACCCAGTACTTC. The full variable domain, its missing parts supplied by reference TRBV19 and TRBJ2-5, is DGGITQSPKYLFRKEGQNVTLSCEQNLNHDAMYWYRQDPGQGLRLIYYSQIVNDFQKGDIAEGYSVSREKKESFPLTVTSAQKNPTAFYLCASSFAGGETQYFGPGTRLLVL.

CDR3 region: CASRESGTKNTGELFF. CDR3 DNA sequence: TGTGCCAGCAGGGAATCCGGGACTAAAAACACCGGGGAGCTGTTTTTT. The chain carries TRBV28 and TRBJ2-2; 7 nucleotides align to TRBD2. Per the germline V gene, CDR1 is MDHEN and CDR2 is SYDVKM. The CDR3 runs 16 residues. After removal of 6 bases from V and 2 bases from J, the junction contained 9 bases not matched to a gene.